The subject of this entry is one T cell receptor (beta chain). The record originates from a study of blood T cell repertoires in COVID-19. Study overall: COVID-19 samples, acute and convalescent, were from the United States, Italy and Spain. Sources were T cells, B-cell-depleted T cells, or PBMCs; the material itself was cDNA or gDNA.

Here immunoSEQ multiplex PCR was the method, and the copy in TCRdb shows in-frame clones only, minus some. The sample carries fewer than 350,000 clones, 80% to 90% recorded once. Individuals aged about 18 to 89 years were recruited from some 26 US areas. Per the germline V gene, CDR1 is SGHRS and CDR2 is YFSETQ. The CDR3 length is 17 residues. The trim removed 3 bases at V and 3 bases at J, leaving 12 bases unmatched. The receptor's source is a woman aged 40 to 49 with acute COVID-19. Input material: PBMCs or T cells enriched from blood (not recorded which). J is TRBJ2-3 and V is TRBV5-1; 8 bases are shared with TRBD2. CDR3 amino acids: CASSSLPGTRGTDTQYF. CDR3 in DNA: TGCGCCAGCAGCTCTCTCCCCGGGACTAGGGGGACAGATACGCAGTATTTT.